The text below deals with one T cell receptor (beta chain). This clonotype was found many times. No cognate antigen has been identified for it. Base qualities are missing; no much larger clone stands one base away. These data are taken from a study of CD8 T cells in ankylosing spondylitis (dated by TCRdb to the late 2010s). Turning to the overall study: T cell receptor beta repertoires were profiled in healthy donors and ankylosing spondylitis patients so that disease-linked TCR variants could be found. Peripheral blood samples were taken, and synovial fluid was additionally collected from ankylosing spondylitis patients. The full study cohort was made up of 25 ankylosing spondylitis patients and 95 to 130 healthy donors.

What the research found in general, with its limitations: Some TCR beta motif variants had previously been reported in synovial fluid and blood of reactive arthritis patients, which suggested common disease-initiation mechanisms. The disease-linked clones showed a CD8+ phenotype and occurred at relatively low frequencies in peripheral blood. According to the report, matched synovial fluid samples from ankylosing spondylitis patients were significantly enriched for the disease-linked clones. A TCR beta motif made up of several highly homologous amino acid variants appeared to be characteristic of blood from ankylosing spondylitis patients.

For this chain, trimming is 4 bases at the V end and 3 bases at the J end, and the number of junction bases without a gene match is 4. CDR1 and CDR2 (SGHTA, FQGNSA) derive from the germline V gene. Its CDR3 holds 15 amino acids, cysteine through phenylalanine. Just the 45-base CDR3 DNA is kept, in frame starting at base 1. The data were produced on an Illumina HiSeq 2500. Quantitative 5'-RACE with molecular barcodes was the method used to prepare the TCR beta libraries. Regarding the original processing steps: To identify disease-linked TCR variants, a new computational method was used, one built on a probabilistic model of VDJ rearrangement. TCRdb redid the processing of the public reads, applying fastp at Q25 and MiXCR, and retained in-frame beta chains. Under each unique CDR3 protein, matching rows form one entry showing the most common genes and DNA. TCRdb's processing, not the authors', yielded these V and J calls. The sample includes some 240,000 distinct CDR3 sequences, with 24% observed a single time. About 0.6% of the sample goes to the ten largest clones.

This sequence uses TRBV7-2 and TRBJ1-2; 11 bases in the middle match TRBD1. Sequencing input: blood, either unsorted or a sorted T cell fraction (not recorded which). The receptor's source is a male donor with ankylosing spondylitis or in good health (not recorded which). For the CDR3, the sequence is CASSSGQGAYYGYTF. Read as DNA, the sequence is TGTGCCAGCAGCTCTGGACAGGGGGCATACTATGGCTACACCTTC.